This TCR beta chain was sequenced for a study of blood T cell repertoires in COVID-19. Study context: From the United States, Italy and Spain came samples of acute and convalescent COVID-19. Sample material is recorded as cDNA or gDNA derived from T cells, B-cell-depleted T cells, or PBMCs.

Per the original methods: It was from reference gene primer amplification that nucleated cell counts were estimated. Only in-frame clones appear in the TCRdb table, and some are missing; sequencing was by immunoSEQ multiplex PCR. That table supplies the V and J calls and clone size; D and trimming were determined from the DNA. The table includes around 100,000 clones, 70% to 85% detected once. The J segment lost 5 bases and the V segment lost 4 bases, leaving 12 bases of the junction unmatched. The germline CDR1 and CDR2 sequences are LGHDT and YNNKEL (reference sequence). CDR3 size: 16 residues. This chain uses TRBV3-1 (or the pseudogene TRBV3-2) with TRBJ2-5, with 8 bases aligning to TRBD1. The TCR originated in a human donor in a cohort sampled during active COVID-19. Sequenced: peripheral blood. CDR3 DNA: TGTGCCAGCAGCCCCCCTCAGGACAGGGTAAAGGAGACCCAGTACTTC. Translated: CASSPPQDRVKETQYF.